Each of the 8 T cell receptor beta chains below was sequenced from the same sample in a study of T cell responses to AZD1222 COVID-19 vaccine. Profiled with immunoSEQ multiplex PCR; TCRdb holds only in-frame clones, not every one. This table holds around 140,000 clones, under 95% found once. The specimen was peripheral blood, collected 28 days after the second dose of the MenACWY control vaccine. Receptors originate from an adult who received the MenACWY meningococcal vaccine as a control.

V and J are TRBV7-3 and TRBJ2-1; D not certain. With 2 bases removed from V and 2 bases from J, the gap between germline ends came to 10 bases. CDR1 and CDR2 (germline): SGHTA, FQGTGA. This CDR3 contains 15 residues. CDR3 amino acids: CASSLLASAYNEQFF. As DNA, the CDR3 is TGTGCCAGCAGCTTATTAGCTAGTGCCTACAATGAGCAGTTCTTC.

The count of this clone is one. V usage is TRBV29-1 and J usage is TRBJ2-3, with 11 bases matching TRBD2. The CDR3 consists of 15 residues. With V trimmed by 4 bases and J by 6 bases, 9 bases remained unmatched. Germline V gene sequence: CDR1 SQVTM, CDR2 ANQGSEA. The CDR3 DNA follows: TGCAGCGTTGCGGGGCGTAGCGGGAGGGGCGATACGCAGTATTTT. Its translation: CSVAGRSGRGDTQYF.

In this sample, this clone turned up once. The chain combines TRBV7-9 with TRBJ2-3; the D gene could be TRBD1 or TRBD2 (5 bases each). Germline assignment: CDR1 SEHNR and CDR2 FQNEAQ (reference sequence). This CDR3 region has 13 residues. Deletions cut 6 bases from V and 11 bases from J, with 18 bases between. The CDR3 coding sequence is TGTGCCAGCAGACGAGGGGACGGGGCTGAGCAGTATTTT. The encoded protein is CASRRGDGAEQYF. Combining the CDR3 with reference TRBV7-9 and TRBJ2-3 gives the whole variable domain DTGVSQNPRHKITKRGQNVTFRCDPISEHNRLYWYRQTLGQGPEFLTYFQNEAQLEKSRLLSDRFSAERPKGSFSTLEIQRTEQGDSAMYLCASRRGDGAEQYFGPGTRLTVL.

V usage is TRBV5-1 and J usage is TRBJ2-3, with 11 bases fitting TRBD2. This CDR3 contains 16 residues. CDR1 and CDR2 (germline): SGHRS, YFSETQ. The trim removed 5 bases at V and 0 bases at J, leaving 5 bases unmatched. As DNA, the CDR3 is TGCGCCAGCAGGACGGGACTAGCGGAGAGCACAGATACGCAGTATTTT. Amino acid sequence: CASRTGLAESTDTQYF.

The V and J genes are TRBV19 and TRBJ2-4; unclear D gene. Germline V gene sequence: CDR1 LNHDA, CDR2 SQIVND (reference sequence). V dropped 3 bases and J dropped 1 base, with 19 bases sitting between them. The CDR3 sequence is 18 residues long. The CDR3 loop reads CASSIRVNGYGAKNIQYF. CDR3 DNA: TGTGCCAGTAGTATTCGCGTCAACGGGTACGGGGCCAAAAACATTCAGTACTTC.

CDR3 in DNA: TGTGCCAGCAGCCCGTGGGCAGGGGGGCAAGAGACCCAGTACTTC. This translates into CASSPWAGGQETQYF. The chain joins TRBV7-3 to TRBJ2-5; tentatively, D is TRBD1 (7 bases). The CDR3 is 15 residues long. The germline V gene has CDR1 SGHTA and CDR2 FQGTGA. The V gene lost 5 bases and the J gene lost 2 bases, with 15 bases spanning the gap.

This clone was observed once. The chain recombines TRBV29-1 with TRBJ2-3; 9 positions match TRBD2. The CDR3 is made up of 15 amino acids. V shed 7 bases and J 1 base; nucleotides not matched to a gene: 9. The germline V gene encodes CDR1 SQVTM and CDR2 ANQGSEA. The CDR3 nucleotides are TGCAGCGCAGGAGCGGGAGGTAGCGGCACAGATACGCAGTATTTT. Its translation: CSAGAGGSGTDTQYF.

The chain couples TRBV2 to TRBJ1-3; TRBD1 matches 8 bases. Trimming took 7 bases from V and 2 from J; bases not matched to a gene: 4. The germline V gene has CDR1 SNHLY and CDR2 FYNNEI. This CDR3 is built from 14 residues. The DNA of the CDR3 is TGTGCCAGCATCACGACAGGGGCTGGAAACACCATATATTTT. This translates into CASITTGAGNTIYF.